The sequence of this TCR beta chain was determined in a study of T cell repertoires in aging, cancer and after chemotherapy. Across the whole study: Six age groups, ranging from 30 or younger to 70 or older, included the donors. General study results and limits: In each cancer cohort, median generation probability increased across chemotherapy, suggesting thymic output rebounded.

In the case of this clonotype: Its antigen is not identified.

TCR beta rearrangements were amplified from peripheral blood genomic DNA. Rearranged V-D-J TRB sequences were amplified with a mixed TRB-A/B primer pool. Each CDR3 protein gets one entry after TCRdb re-called the multiplex PCR reads with MiXCR. The sample includes 10,000 to 15,000 distinct CDR3 sequences, roughly a third of them seen just once. Sequenced sample: blood. The source is a human donor in good health. The donor label of this sample is uncertain.

The CDR3: CASSPGRDTQYF. DNA of the CDR3: TGTGCCAGCTCACCGGGTAGGGATACGCAGTATTTT. This chain joins TRBV18 and TRBJ2-3, with D uncertain. This CDR3 spans 12 amino acids. CDR1 is KGHSH, CDR2 LQKENI, per germline. Deletions cut 3 bases from V and 6 bases from J, with 7 bases between.